This is a list of T cell receptor beta chains from one sample in a study of blood T cell repertoires in COVID-19. The protocol was immunoSEQ multiplex PCR, while the TCRdb copy is restricted to in-frame clones and leaves out a portion. The data contain fewer than 250,000 clones, around nine tenths of them seen just once; the ten biggest clones take up less than 0.75%. The sequenced material came from peripheral blood. These receptors originate from a man aged 40-49 years with acute or convalescent COVID-19. Each CDR3 is given with its conserved first and last residue. The D gene is left open where the match is weak. Clone sizes are given selectively: once, few, many, or a class where the clone is expanded.

d_call j_call clone_size v_call cdr3_nt cdr3_aa
TRBD1 TRBJ2-1 - TRBV5-1 TGCGCCAGCAGCCCACAGGGGTCCCACAATGAGCAGTTCTTC CASSPQGSHNEQFF
TRBD2 TRBJ2-3 - TRBV18 TGTGCCAGCTCCTTCTGGGAGGGCCATATGAGCACAGATACGCAGTATTTT CASSFWEGHMSTDTQYF
- TRBJ2-1 - TRBV28 TGTGCCAGCAGTTTCCCTGGTAGCGGAGACTACAATGAGCAGTTCTTC CASSFPGSGDYNEQFF
TRBD1 TRBJ2-2 - TRBV5-1 TGCGCCAGCAGCCCAGGGGGCGCCGGTGGGGAGCTGTTTTTT CASSPGGAGGELFF
- TRBJ1-4 - TRBV18 TGTGCCAGCTCACGAGGAGAAGGCTTCCAAGAAAAACTGTTTTTT CASSRGEGFQEKLFF
TRBD1 TRBJ2-1 - TRBV5-1 TGCGCCAGCAGCTTGGTCGACAGGGGGTGGGATGAGCAGTTCTTC CASSLVDRGWDEQFF
TRBD1 TRBJ2-7 - TRBV27 TGTGCCAGCAGTTTGCAGGGGGCCTCGGGCGAGCAGTACTTC CASSLQGASGEQYF
- TRBJ2-7 - TRBV6-1 TGTGCCAGCAGTGAAGCGCTACAGACCTACGAGCAGTACTTC CASSEALQTYEQYF
- TRBJ1-2 - TRBV9 TGTGCCAGCAGCGTAAACAGGGAGACCTCTCGATATGGCTACACCTTC CASSVNRETSRYGYTF
TRBD1 TRBJ1-5 - TRBV6-5 TGTGCCAGCAGCGCGGACAGGGCACTGCTTCGGCCCCAGCATTTT CASSADRALLRPQHF
- TRBJ2-7 few TRBV27 TGTGCCAGCAGTTCCCGGACAGGGAGGGTTGGAGAGCAGTACTTC CASSSRTGRVGEQYF
TRBD2 TRBJ2-2 - TRBV27 TGTGCCAGCAGTTTATGGGGACTAGCGGGAATCCCCGGGGAGCTGTTTTTT CASSLWGLAGIPGELFF
- TRBJ1-2 - TRBV28 TGTGCCAGCAGCCCTAGCATCACCTATGGCTACACCTTC CASSPSITYGYTF
TRBD2 TRBJ2-3 - TRBV2 TGTGCCAGCAGGGGGACTAAGGACCTCCGCACAGATACGCAGTATTTT CASRGTKDLRTDTQYF
- TRBJ1-5 - TRBV9 TGTGCCAGCAGCGCAAACGGGGTGGGTCAGCCCCAGCATTTT CASSANGVGQPQHF
TRBD1 TRBJ2-7 - TRBV4-3 TGCGCCAGCAGCCAAGATAGGGCCGGGACAGGATCCTACGAGCAGTACTTC CASSQDRAGTGSYEQYF
TRBD2 TRBJ2-5 - TRBV20-1 TGCAGTGCTAGTGGCGGGAGGGCCTTTGAGACCCAGTACTTC CSASGGRAFETQYF
TRBD1 TRBJ2-5 few TRBV6-1 TGTGCCAGCAGTGGGGGACAGGGGATTGGGTTGGGAGAGACCCAGTACTTC CASSGGQGIGLGETQYF
- TRBJ2-2 - TRBV7-7 TGTGCTAGCAGCCCAAGTAGAGGGAACACCGGGGAGCTGTTTTTT CASSPSRGNTGELFF
- TRBJ2-4 - TRBV4-1 TGCGCCAGCAGCCAAGATCGGCAGCGGAGCGGAGAAAACATTCAGTACTTC CASSQDRQRSGENIQYF
- TRBJ2-1 - TRBV5-1 TGCGCCAGCAGCTTGACCCTTAGGGGGAACAATGAGCAGTTCTTC CASSLTLRGNNEQFF
TRBD2 TRBJ2-3 once TRBV7-2 TGTGCCAGCAGCCTGACTAGCGTACGCACAGATACGCAGTATTTT CASSLTSVRTDTQYF
- TRBJ1-1 - TRBV5-1 TGCGCCAGCTACCCCACCCCCGGCGGGCAAATGAACACTGAAGCTTTCTTT CASYPTPGGQMNTEAFF
- TRBJ2-3 - TRBV5-1 TGCGCCAGCAGCCCTACGACTCTAGGTACGCAGTATTTT CASSPTTLGTQYF
- TRBJ1-2 - TRBV5-1 TGCGCCAGCAGCGTACAGGATAACTATGGCTACACCTTC CASSVQDNYGYTF
TRBD1 TRBJ2-1 - TRBV6-2/TRBV6-3 TGTGCCAGCAGTCACGGGACAGGGTATAGGAGTGAGCAGTTCTTC CASSHGTGYRSEQFF
- TRBJ2-1 - TRBV10-3 TGTGCCATCAGTGAGTCGGGCGCACGGGGTTTCAATGAGCAGTTCTTC CAISESGARGFNEQFF
- TRBJ1-1 - TRBV19 TGTGCCAGTAGCGTAAGGGGGAACACTGAAGCTTTCTTT CASSVRGNTEAFF
TRBD1 TRBJ1-2 - TRBV24-1 TGTGCCACCAGTGATCCGACAGGGGAGGTCGGCTACACCTTC CATSDPTGEVGYTF
- TRBJ2-2 - TRBV24-1 TGTGCCACCAGTGACGCCCGGACAGACACCGGGGAGCTGTTTTTT CATSDARTDTGELFF
TRBD1 TRBJ1-2 - TRBV7-2 TGTGCCAGCAGCCGTATGACAGGGGGGGGCTATGGCTACACCTTC CASSRMTGGGYGYTF